The 15 T cell receptor beta chains reported below all come from one sample, sequenced in a study of vaccination and CD4 T cells after COVID-19. Treatment described: approximately 9-day PBMC culture with coronavirus spike peptide pools or control peptides (ViraFEST assay). Sequencing of the DNA from cultured CD4+ T cells was carried out with the Oncomine TCR Beta short-read assay. TCRdb reprocessed the PCR reads via MiXCR and lists one record per CDR3 protein. The data contain more than 11,000 distinct CDR3 sequences, approximately 31% of them singletons. Their cognate antigens are unknown. The sample here was CD4+ T cells from blood, cultured in vitro, taken before SARS-CoV-2 vaccination. The receptors were sampled from a human donor who received a COVID-19 vaccine.

This clonotype was recorded a few times. V gene TRBV19 combines with J gene TRBJ1-6; D is possibly TRBD1 (5 bases). The CDR3 totals 17 residues. Trimming took off 5 bases at V and 7 bases at J, with 21 bases between the two ends. Germline CDR1 and CDR2: LNHDA and SQIVND (reference sequence). In nucleotides, the CDR3 is TGTGCCAGTAGTGACCCGGGAACGGGACGCTTCAATTCACCCCTCCACTTT. The encoded protein is CASSDPGTGRFNSPLHF. Full variable domain (missing parts from reference TRBV19 and TRBJ1-6): DGGITQSPKYLFRKEGQNVTLSCEQNLNHDAMYWYRQDPGQGLRLIYYSQIVNDFQKGDIAEGYSVSREKKESFPLTVTSAQKNPTAFYLCASSDPGTGRFNSPLHFGNGTRLTVT.

The table lists this clonotype with a few counts. The rearrangement links TRBV27 to TRBJ2-3, with a tentative D call TRBD2 (6 bases). V shed 0 bases and J shed 2 bases, with 15 bases lying between them. The germline gives CDR1 MNHEY, CDR2 SMNVEV (reference sequence). The CDR3 length is 17 residues. The CDR3 region is CASSLSVPGLITDTQYF. CDR3 DNA: TGTGCCAGCAGTTTATCTGTGCCGGGACTCATCACAGATACGCAGTATTTT.

V gene TRBV7-9 combines with J gene TRBJ1-2; the match to TRBD1 covers 9 bases. Trimming at V came to 4 bases and at J to 4 bases, leaving 7 bases not matched to a gene. CDR1 and CDR2 (germline): SEHNR, FQNEAQ (reference sequence). There are 15 residues in the CDR3. The CDR3 DNA follows: TGTGCCAGCAGCTCGACCCTGGGACAGGGCTATGGCTACACCTTC. It codes for CASSSTLGQGYGYTF.

The chain carries TRBV7-8 and TRBJ1-2, with 8 bases lining up with TRBD1. This CDR3 is built from 15 residues. Trimming removed 5 bases from V and 4 bases from J; junction bases left unmatched: 9. Germline values: CDR1 SGHVS, CDR2 FQNEAQ. The CDR3 spells CASSPRTGTPYGYTF. The CDR3 region has the DNA TGTGCCAGCAGCCCCCGGACAGGGACGCCCTATGGCTACACCTTC.

A few counts support this clonotype. The chain has TRBV20-1 and TRBJ1-5; D gene uncertain. The germline V gene encodes CDR1 DFQATT and CDR2 SNEGSKA (reference sequence). CDR3 length equals 13 residues. V was pared by 3 bases and J by 4 bases, with 10 bases between. The CDR3 loop is CSASSPENQPQHF. The CDR3, as DNA: TGCAGTGCTAGTAGCCCAGAGAATCAGCCCCAGCATTTT.

V is TRBV11-3 and J is TRBJ2-3, with 11 bases lining up with TRBD2. Trimming took 0 bases from V and 0 from J; bases not matched to a gene: 8. CDR3 size: 19 residues. Germline lookup yields CDR1 SGHNT and CDR2 YENEEA. The chain's CDR3 is CASSLDVGLAETSTDTQYF. The CDR3 DNA reads as TGTGCCAGCAGCTTAGATGTGGGACTAGCGGAGACTAGCACAGATACGCAGTATTTT.

This chain connects TRBV20-1 to TRBJ1-1; D remains unclear. Germline V lookup: CDR1 DFQATT, CDR2 SNEGSKA (reference sequence). Trimming cost V 4 bases and J 1 base, with 4 bases left between them. The CDR3 runs 11 residues. Written as DNA, the CDR3 is TGCAGTGCTACAGGGAACACTGAAGCTTTCTTT. This gives the protein CSATGNTEAFF.

V gene TRBV2 combines with J gene TRBJ2-5; D gene uncertain. V was clipped by 4 bases and J by 1 base, with 19 bases between them. The CDR3 is 17 residues long. Germline CDR1 reads SNHLY; CDR2 reads FYNNEI. The DNA of the CDR3 is TGTGCCAGCAGTGGGTACTCCTCAAAAGGACCCCAAGAGACCCAGTACTTC. Its protein product is CASSGYSSKGPQETQYF.

This CDR3 reads CASSLAVRGRDTQYF. The CDR3 DNA is TGCGCCAGCAGCTTGGCCGTAAGGGGAAGGGATACGCAGTATTTT. This chain links TRBV5-1 with TRBJ2-3; D is possibly TRBD1 (5 bases). CDR1 is SGHRS and CDR2 is YFSETQ in the germline V gene. The length of the CDR3 is 15 residues. Deletions cut 0 bases from V and 6 bases from J, with 14 bases between.

In this sample, this clonotype turned up a few times. V gene TRBV7-2 combines with J gene TRBJ1-2; D may be TRBD1 (5 bases). The V end was cut by 2 bases, the J end by 0 bases, with 13 bases between. This CDR3 is built from 16 residues. Germline V gene lookup returns CDR1 SGHTA and CDR2 FQGNSA. CDR3: CASSLWQGGANYGYTF. In DNA, the CDR3 is TGTGCCAGCAGCTTATGGCAGGGAGGAGCTAACTATGGCTACACCTTC.

This clonotype was picked up a small number of times. The chain is built from TRBV7-2 and TRBJ2-3; 9 bases map to TRBD2. Germline V gene sequence: CDR1 SGHTA, CDR2 FQGNSA. Trimming cost V 3 bases and J 2 bases; bases outside gene matches: 3. This CDR3 spans 15 amino acids. The CDR3, as DNA: TGTGCCAGCAGCTTCGGCGGGGGGGACACAGATACGCAGTATTTT. Its protein product is CASSFGGGDTDTQYF.

The V and J genes are TRBV30 and TRBJ1-1; 7 bases fit TRBD1. The ends lost 0 bases at V and 4 bases at J; junction bases unmatched: 8. Germline V gene data show CDR1 as GTSNPN and CDR2 as SVGIG (reference sequence). The length of the CDR3 is 15 residues. In DNA, the CDR3 is TGTGCCTGGAGTGTATATCGGACAGGCGGCACTGAAGCTTTCTTT. It codes for CAWSVYRTGGTEAFF.

This clonotype was recorded a few times. The chain has TRBV6-5 and TRBJ1-1, with TRBD1 matching over 7 bases. CDR1 is MNHEY and CDR2 is SVGAGI in the germline V gene. V gave up 2 bases and J gave up 1 base; unmatched junction bases: 4. The CDR3 is 15 amino acids. In nucleotides, the CDR3 is TGTGCCAGCAGTTACCAGGGGGAGGGGAACACTGAAGCTTTCTTT. It translates to CASSYQGEGNTEAFF.

As to this clonotype: The germline gene is not matched at one end of the junction; a read error may be the cause. The chain carries TRBV14 and TRBJ2-5; D might be TRBD2 (6 bases). Germline V gene lookup returns CDR1 SGHDN and CDR2 FVKESK. There are 15 residues in the CDR3. The CDR3 nucleotides read TGTGCCAGCAGCCGGTCAACTAGCTACCAAGAGACCCGGTACTTC. It codes for CASSRSTSYQETRYF.

CDR3 in DNA: TGTGCCAGCAGGAATGACAGGGGGAGCAATCAGCCCCAGCATTTT. This codes for CASRNDRGSNQPQHF. V gene TRBV2 combines with J gene TRBJ1-5; 9 bases are shared with TRBD1. V dropped 6 bases and J dropped 1; count of bases not matched to a gene: 4. This CDR3 has 15 residues. The germline CDR1 and CDR2 sequences are SNHLY and FYNNEI. The full variable domain, completed using reference TRBV2 and TRBJ1-5, is EPEVTQTPSHQVTQMGQEVILRCVPISNHLYFYWYRQILGQKVEFLVSFYNNEISEKSEIFDDQFSVERPDGSNFTLKIRSTKLEDSAMYFCASRNDRGSNQPQHFGDGTRLSIL.